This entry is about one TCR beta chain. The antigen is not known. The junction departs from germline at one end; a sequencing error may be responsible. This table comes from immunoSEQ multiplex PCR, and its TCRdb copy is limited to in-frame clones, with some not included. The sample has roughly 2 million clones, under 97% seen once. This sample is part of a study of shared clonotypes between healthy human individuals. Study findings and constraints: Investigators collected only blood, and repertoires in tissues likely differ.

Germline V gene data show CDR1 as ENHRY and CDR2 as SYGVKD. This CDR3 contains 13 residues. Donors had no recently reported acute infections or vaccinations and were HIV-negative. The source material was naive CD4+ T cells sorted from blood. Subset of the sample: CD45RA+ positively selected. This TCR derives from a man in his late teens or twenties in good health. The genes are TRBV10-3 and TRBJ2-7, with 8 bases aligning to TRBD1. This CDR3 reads CAVRQGFAYEQYF. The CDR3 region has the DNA TGTGCCGTCAGACAGGGGTTCGCCTACGAGCAGTACTTC.